The TCR beta chain described here comes from a study of T cells in tumors after PD-1 blockade (dated by TCRdb to between 2019 and 2020). About the full investigation: Patients with prior checkpoint blockade, systemic immunosuppressant use, or recent radiotherapy or other anti-cancer therapy within 4 weeks were excluded. Patients received pembrolizumab 200 mg every 3 weeks or cemiplimab 350 mg every 2 weeks. A subset of patients also received ongoing daily vismodegib 150 mg during anti-PD-1 treatment. An average of 113,528 TCR templates (range 24,679-257,772) and about 38,000 unique clonotypes was obtained for peripheral blood samples. Paired single-cell RNA and TCR sequencing was done in the study on site-matched tumors from patients with BCC or SCC, both before and after anti-PD-1 therapy. To compare clonotypes in blood versus tumor, bulk TCR sequencing was run on under 11 peripheral blood samples drawn from 4 or 5 patients. RECIST version 1.1 was the standard used to evaluate clinical response. The paper as a whole reports these results and caveats: Around two fifths of tumor TCR clonotypes were found in blood, and some novel exhausted tumor clones appeared in pre-treatment blood, suggesting peripheral recruitment. The source of novel T cell clones was not identified and could include lymphoid organs or rare unexpanded clones within the tumor or its periphery.

Deep TCRbeta sequencing was performed with the immunoSEQ platform. The authors' pipeline ran thus. For further analysis, only productive rearrangements were exported from the immunoSEQ Analyzer. T cell phenotypes were assigned to bulk TCRbeta clonotypes by matching the clonotypes to single-cell RNA+TCR-seq clones with the same TCRbeta sequence. Clone enrichment in tumor was calculated as tumor frequency divided by PBMC frequency from bulk TCR sequencing. GLIPH was used to sort TCRs into specificity groups, which are clusters of distinct TCRs that likely recognize common antigens through shared CDR3 motifs. In its TCRdb copy, this immuneACCESS table keeps in-frame sequences only and misses some clones. Where compared with another copy, unresolved V genes explain less than half of these, and the others have no known cause. V and J calls and clone size are given by that table; D and trimming were obtained from the DNA. The sample table lists more than 50,000 clones, around 72% of them with a count of one. Jointly, the top ten make up approximately 4.5% of the sample.

The time point tag for this specimen amounts to: after anti-PD-1 therapy. For bulk TCRbeta sequencing, genomic DNA was extracted from tumor biopsies or peripheral blood, and input amounts ranged from about 600 ng to 6,500 ng. Every patient was a poor candidate for surgical resection and had histologically proven advanced or metastatic basal or squamous cell carcinoma. Of the roughly 10 patients in the basal cell carcinoma cohort, 7 or 8 underwent bulk tumor TCR sequencing. On this clone itself: No antigen is known for it. No base qualities exist here, and no much larger clone lies one base off it.

From V the trimming removes 7 bases and from J it removes 2 bases, while the gene matches leave 10 bases of the junction unaccounted for. The CDR3 goes from the cysteine to the phenylalanine over 15 residues. Only the CDR3 DNA is retained, 45 bases long and in frame from the first base. The germline V gene gives CDR1 as MDHEN and CDR2 as SYDVKM. The sequence was obtained from a human donor with basal cell carcinoma. This chain joins TRBV28 to TRBJ1-1; 7 junctional bases match TRBD1. Sequences were derived from PBMCs, sampled after anti-PD-1 treatment. The CDR3 corresponds to CASTPIDRENTEAFF. The nucleotide sequence is given as TGTGCCAGCACCCCTATAGACAGGGAAAACACTGAAGCTTTCTTT.